These 24 T cell receptor beta chains were sequenced from one sample in a study of vaccination and CD4 T cells after COVID-19. Cultured CD4+ T cell DNA was sequenced using the Oncomine TCR Beta short-read assay. A single record per CDR3 protein comes from TCRdb applying MiXCR to the PCR reads. The data hold 14,000 or so distinct CDR3 sequences, with under 55% observed a single time. What these receptors recognize is not known. Stated treatment: roughly 11-day PBMC culture with coronavirus spike peptide pools or control peptides (ViraFEST assay). Specimen: CD4+ T cells from blood, cultured in vitro, collected before SARS-CoV-2 vaccination. The receptors originated from a human donor who had recovered from COVID-19.

This clonotype was seen a handful of times. The rearrangement joins TRBV7-2 to TRBJ1-5, with D possibly matching TRBD1 (5 bases). The germline V gene encodes CDR1 SGHTA and CDR2 FQGNSA. The CDR3 runs to 15 residues. Trimming stripped 1 base from V and 7 bases from J, with 14 bases between. The CDR3 reads CASSLELGVRQPQHF. The CDR3 nucleotides read TGTGCCAGCAGCTTAGAATTGGGGGTCCGACAGCCCCAGCATTTT.

The V gene is TRBV10-2, the J gene TRBJ1-6, with TRBD1 identical over 8 bases. The V and J ends lost 6 bases and 0 bases, in that order; junction bases with no gene match: 13. Germline V gene lookup returns CDR1 WSHSY and CDR2 SAAADI. CDR3 length equals 19 residues. DNA of the CDR3: TGCGCCAGCAGGGGACCGAGGGCAGGGGGCAACTCCTATAATTCACCCCTCCACTTT. Protein: CASRGPRAGGNSYNSPLHF.

This clonotype was seen a few times. The chain carries TRBV5-1 and TRBJ2-7; D uncertain. The germline CDR1 and CDR2 sequences are SGHRS and YFSETQ. The CDR3 extends over 11 amino acids. Trimming took 0 bases from V and 7 from J, leaving 5 bases between them. This CDR3 reads CASSLEAEQYF. CDR3 coding DNA: TGCGCCAGCAGCTTGGAGGCAGAGCAGTACTTC.

The V gene is TRBV19, the J gene TRBJ1-5, with D uncertain. The CDR3 spans 11 residues. Germline V lookup: CDR1 LNHDA, CDR2 SQIVND (reference sequence). The ends were cut back, 0 bases at V and 11 bases at J, with 5 bases in the middle. The CDR3 spells CASSIDKAQHF. In nucleotides, the CDR3 is TGTGCCAGTAGTATAGATAAAGCCCAGCATTTT.

Concerning this clonotype: An end of the junction does not agree with germline; a read error may underlie this. J is TRBJ2-7 and V is TRBV20-1, with 8 bases fitting TRBD2. The CDR3 totals 15 residues. CDR1 is DFQATT, CDR2 SNEGSKA, per germline (reference sequence). CDR3 bases: TGCAGTTCTAACCCCGCGAGAGCGGGAGTTCCTCTACTTAGCTTC. Translating it yields CSSNPARAGVPLLSF.

The rearrangement joins TRBV19 to TRBJ2-3; D gene uncertain. The CDR3 spans 14 residues. V lost 1 base and J lost 1, with 6 bases in between. The germline CDR1 and CDR2 sequences are LNHDA and SQIVND (reference sequence). CDR3 residues: CASSIGGGTDTQYF. CDR3 nucleotides: TGTGCCAGTAGTATAGGAGGAGGCACAGATACGCAGTATTTT.

The chain carries TRBV28 and TRBJ2-3; 7 positions match TRBD2. Germline CDR1 MDHEN, CDR2 SYDVKM. The CDR3 spans 14 residues. The V gene end was trimmed by 6 bases and the J gene end by 6 bases; junction bases not matched to a gene: 9. The CDR3 loop reads CASRRGDGSDTQYF. In nucleotides, the CDR3 is TGTGCCAGCAGACGGGGGGACGGCAGTGATACGCAGTATTTT.

This chain links TRBV15 with TRBJ2-1; no clear D gene. The V end lost 0 bases, the J end lost 6 bases, and 9 bases lay between the germline ends. This CDR3 is 14 amino acids long. Germline CDR1 reads LNHNV; CDR2 reads YYDKDF (reference sequence). In DNA, the CDR3 is TGTGCCACCAGCAGAGATAGACTCATCAATGAGCAGTTCTTC. Translating it yields CATSRDRLINEQFF.

The gene calls are TRBV19 and TRBJ2-5; perhaps D is TRBD1 or TRBD2 (5 bases each). This CDR3 has 14 residues. CDR1 is LNHDA, CDR2 SQIVND, per germline (reference sequence). V lost 7 bases, J lost 5 bases, and 17 bases lay in between. CDR3 protein: CASKTGTRSETQYF. In nucleotides, the CDR3 is TGTGCCAGTAAAACCGGGACGAGGTCCGAGACCCAGTACTTC.

This chain connects TRBV20-1 to TRBJ2-1, with D uncertain. Looked up from germline, CDR1 is DFQATT and CDR2 is SNEGSKA (reference sequence). The V and J ends lost 3 bases and 7 bases respectively, with 16 bases between them. The CDR3 has 14 residues. CDR3 nucleotides: TGCAGTGCTAGCCCCAGCGCGGCTGTAAATGAGCAGTTCTTC. This encodes CSASPSAAVNEQFF.

The V call is TRBV6-5, the J call TRBJ1-2; D remains unclear. Trimming took 0 bases from V and 4 from J, leaving 12 bases between them. CDR1 and CDR2 from the germline V gene are MNHEY and SVGAGI. CDR3 size: 15 residues. CDR3 protein: CASSYSKVSGYGYTF. CDR3 DNA sequence: TGTGCCAGCAGTTACTCCAAGGTTTCCGGCTATGGCTACACCTTC.

This sequence joins TRBV20-1 and TRBJ2-7; TRBD2 matches 7 bases. This CDR3 region has 16 residues. J gave up 2 bases and V 2 bases, and 12 bases lay outside the gene matches. Germline assignment: CDR1 DFQATT and CDR2 SNEGSKA (reference sequence). The CDR3 coding sequence is TGCAGTGCTAGAAGGGATACAGCGGGGTTCACCTACGAGCAGTACTTC. It encodes CSARRDTAGFTYEQYF.

V and J are TRBV27 and TRBJ1-2, with D possibly matching TRBD1 (5 bases). In germline, CDR1 is MNHEY, CDR2 SMNVEV (reference sequence). The CDR3 contains 12 residues. The V and J ends lost 8 bases and 3 bases respectively, with 10 bases between them. This CDR3 is CASGTTHYGYTF. CDR3 bases: TGTGCCAGCGGGACGACCCACTATGGCTACACCTTC.

This clonotype has a handful of counts. The gene calls are TRBV19 and TRBJ1-5; unclear D gene. Trimming stripped 10 bases from V and 2 bases from J, with 12 bases between. The CDR3 contains 13 residues. Germline V gene lookup returns CDR1 LNHDA and CDR2 SQIVND (reference sequence). DNA of the CDR3: TGTGCCACCAACCTGAGGGGCAATCAGCCCCAGCATTTT. Its protein is CATNLRGNQPQHF. The entire variable domain, with the rest obtained from reference TRBV19 and TRBJ1-5, is as follows: DGGITQSPKYLFRKEGQNVTLSCEQNLNHDAMYWYRQDPGQGLRLIYYSQIVNDFQKGDIAEGYSVSREKKESFPLTVTSAQKNPTAFYLCATNLRGNQPQHFGDGTRLSIL.

This clonotype has just a few counts. The genes are TRBV20-1 and TRBJ1-2, with D tentatively TRBD1 (5 bases). Trimming pared 2 bases from V and 8 bases from J, leaving 21 bases between. The CDR3 has 15 residues. CDR1 and CDR2 (germline): DFQATT, SNEGSKA (reference sequence). The CDR3 loop reads CSARPGGRGLLGYTF. The CDR3 region has the DNA TGCAGTGCTAGACCGGGGGGACGCGGTTTGTTGGGCTACACCTTC.

In this sample, this clonotype turned up a few times. The chain has TRBV15 and TRBJ1-2; D gene ambiguous. Germline V gene data show CDR1 as LNHNV and CDR2 as YYDKDF (reference sequence). The CDR3 totals 14 residues. V lost 7 bases and J lost 1, with 13 bases in between. The CDR3 DNA sequence: TGTGCCACCAACCCGGACGGAATTAACTATGGCTACACCTTC. The encoded protein is CATNPDGINYGYTF. Based on the CDR3 plus reference TRBV15 and TRBJ1-2, the full variable domain is DAMVIQNPRYQVTQFGKPVTLSCSQTLNHNVMYWYQQKSSQAPKLLFHYYDKDFNNEADTPDNFQSRRPNTSFCFLDIRSPGLGDTAMYLCATNPDGINYGYTFGSGTRLTVV.

This chain joins TRBV28 and TRBJ1-2; possibly TRBD1 for D (6 bases). V was shortened by 6 bases and J by 3 bases, with 11 bases between the two germline ends. This CDR3 has 13 residues. Germline V gives CDR1 MDHEN, CDR2 SYDVKM. The CDR3 spells CASRSTGYYGYTF. Written as DNA, the CDR3 is TGTGCCAGCAGGTCCACAGGGTACTATGGCTACACCTTC.

The chain has TRBV20-1 and TRBJ2-7, with D perhaps TRBD2 (5 bases). CDR1 is DFQATT, CDR2 SNEGSKA, per germline (reference sequence). Trimming took 1 base from V and 7 from J, leaving 11 bases between them. This CDR3 is built from 12 residues. The CDR3: CSARVRRAEQYF. The CDR3 region has the DNA TGCAGTGCTAGAGTCCGGCGGGCGGAGCAGTACTTC.

V and J are TRBV19 and TRBJ1-1; TRBD1 matches at 7 bases. CDR3 size: 14 residues. V lost 6 bases to trimming and J lost 0 bases; unmatched junction nucleotides: 4. The germline gives CDR1 LNHDA, CDR2 SQIVND (reference sequence). The CDR3 loop reads CASRTTGVNTEAFF. The CDR3 coding sequence is TGTGCCAGTAGGACAACAGGGGTGAACACTGAAGCTTTCTTT.

This chain joins TRBV20-1 and TRBJ2-5; TRBD2 agrees at 7 bases. The J segment lost 4 bases and the V segment lost 6 bases, leaving 11 bases of the junction unmatched. The CDR3 has 14 amino acids. Germline values: CDR1 DFQATT, CDR2 SNEGSKA (reference sequence). The CDR3 protein is CSALSGGEGETQYF. The DNA for the CDR3 is TGCAGTGCACTAAGCGGAGGGGAGGGAGAGACCCAGTACTTC.

This sequence joins TRBV19 and TRBJ2-2; D not certain. CDR1 and CDR2 from the germline V gene are LNHDA and SQIVND (reference sequence). Trimming took off 5 bases at V and 7 bases at J, with 11 bases between the two ends. CDR3 length: 13 residues. The CDR3 nucleotides read TGTGCCAGTAGTCCCGTTATCGGCGGGGAGCTGTTTTTT. Amino acids: CASSPVIGGELFF.

The chain carries TRBV5-1 and TRBJ1-1; D perhaps matches TRBD1 (5 bases). Trimming shortened V by 1 base and J by 7 bases, and 14 bases separated the two germline ends. Germline CDR1 is SGHRS and CDR2 is YFSETQ. CDR3 length: 14 residues. CDR3 DNA sequence: TGCGCCAGCAGCTTGTCAGGGCAAGGCTTTGAAGCTTTCTTT. It translates to CASSLSGQGFEAFF.

This chain links TRBV7-8 with TRBJ2-2; 8 bases fit TRBD1. After removal of 1 base from V and 6 bases from J, the junction contained 10 bases not matched to a gene. Germline V CDR1 and CDR2: SGHVS, FQNEAQ. The CDR3 length is 17 residues. The CDR3 protein is CASSLGVRQGMAGELFF. In DNA, the CDR3 is TGTGCCAGCAGCTTAGGAGTACGACAGGGGATGGCCGGGGAGCTGTTTTTT.

This clonotype has only a few counts. This chain uses TRBV24-1 with TRBJ2-7, with D possibly being TRBD2 (6 bases). The CDR3 is made up of 13 amino acids. From germline, CDR1 is KGHDR and CDR2 SFDVKD. The germline V and J ends were trimmed by 9 bases and 5 bases, with 16 bases remaining between them. The CDR3 loop is CATGDGTGDEQYF. In nucleotides, the CDR3 is TGTGCCACCGGGGACGGTACGGGAGACGAGCAGTACTTC.